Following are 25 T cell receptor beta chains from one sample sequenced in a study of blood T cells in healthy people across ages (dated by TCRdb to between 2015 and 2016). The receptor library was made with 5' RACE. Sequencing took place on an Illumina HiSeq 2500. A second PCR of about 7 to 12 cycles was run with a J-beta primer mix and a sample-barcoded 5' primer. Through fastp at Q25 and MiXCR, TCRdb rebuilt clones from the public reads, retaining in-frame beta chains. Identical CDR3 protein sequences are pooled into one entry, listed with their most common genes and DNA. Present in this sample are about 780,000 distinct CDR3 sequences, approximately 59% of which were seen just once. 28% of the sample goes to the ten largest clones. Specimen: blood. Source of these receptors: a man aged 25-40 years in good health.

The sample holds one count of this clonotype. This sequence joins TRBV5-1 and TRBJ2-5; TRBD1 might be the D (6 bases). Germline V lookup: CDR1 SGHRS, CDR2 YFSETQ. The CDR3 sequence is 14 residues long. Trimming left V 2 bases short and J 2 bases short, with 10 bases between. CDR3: CASSFAGVQETQYF. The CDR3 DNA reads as TGCGCCAGCAGCTTCGCAGGGGTACAAGAGACCCAGTACTTC. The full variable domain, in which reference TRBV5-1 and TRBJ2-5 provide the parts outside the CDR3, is KAGVTQTPRYLIKTRGQQVTLSCSPISGHRSVSWYQQTPGQGLQFLFEYFSETQRNKGNFPGRFSGRQFSNSRSEMNVSTLELGDSALYLCASSFAGVQETQYFGPGTRLLVL.

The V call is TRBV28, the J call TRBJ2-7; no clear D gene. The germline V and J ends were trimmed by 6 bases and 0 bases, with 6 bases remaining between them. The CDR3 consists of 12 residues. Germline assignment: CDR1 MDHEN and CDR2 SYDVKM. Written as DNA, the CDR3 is TGTGCCAGCAGAGACCCCTCCTACGAGCAGTACTTC. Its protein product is CASRDPSYEQYF.

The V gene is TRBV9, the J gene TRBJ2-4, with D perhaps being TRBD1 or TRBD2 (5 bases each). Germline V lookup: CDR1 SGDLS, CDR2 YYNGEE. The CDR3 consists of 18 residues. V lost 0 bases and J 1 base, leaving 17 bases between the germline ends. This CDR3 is CASSVASSRDDAKNIQYF. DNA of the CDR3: TGTGCCAGCAGCGTAGCTAGTTCCAGGGACGACGCCAAAAACATTCAGTACTTC.

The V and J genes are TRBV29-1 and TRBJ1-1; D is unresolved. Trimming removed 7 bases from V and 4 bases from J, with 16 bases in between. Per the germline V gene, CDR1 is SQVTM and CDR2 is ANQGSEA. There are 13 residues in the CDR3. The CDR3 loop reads CSAPGAEATEAFF. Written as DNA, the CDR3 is TGCAGCGCTCCTGGAGCCGAGGCCACTGAAGCTTTCTTT.

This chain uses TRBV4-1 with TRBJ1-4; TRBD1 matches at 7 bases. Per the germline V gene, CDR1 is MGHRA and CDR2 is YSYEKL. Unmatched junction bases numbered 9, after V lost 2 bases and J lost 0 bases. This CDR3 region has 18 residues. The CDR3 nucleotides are TGCGCCAGCAGCCAACCCTGGGACAGCCTTGCAACTAATGAAAAACTGTTTTTT. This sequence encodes CASSQPWDSLATNEKLFF.

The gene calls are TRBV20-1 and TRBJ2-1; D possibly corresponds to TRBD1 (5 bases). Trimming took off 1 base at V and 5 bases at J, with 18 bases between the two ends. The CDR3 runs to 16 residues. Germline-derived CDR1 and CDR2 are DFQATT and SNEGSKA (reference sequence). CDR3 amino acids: CSARATLVGPHNEQFF. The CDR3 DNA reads TGCAGTGCTAGAGCCACTTTAGTGGGGCCCCACAATGAGCAGTTCTTC.

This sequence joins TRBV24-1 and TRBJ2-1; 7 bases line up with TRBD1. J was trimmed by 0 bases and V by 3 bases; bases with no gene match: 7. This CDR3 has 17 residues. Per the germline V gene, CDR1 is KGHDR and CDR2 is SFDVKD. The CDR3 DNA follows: TGTGCCACCAGTGATATACCGGGACAGAGCTCCTACAATGAGCAGTTCTTC. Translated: CATSDIPGQSSYNEQFF.

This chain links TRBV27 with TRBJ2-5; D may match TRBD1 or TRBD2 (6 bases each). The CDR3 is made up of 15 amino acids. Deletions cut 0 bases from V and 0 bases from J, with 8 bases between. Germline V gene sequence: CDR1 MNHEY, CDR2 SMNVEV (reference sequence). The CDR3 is CASSLSGGYQETQYF. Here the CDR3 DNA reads TGTGCCAGCAGTTTATCAGGGGGGTACCAAGAGACCCAGTACTTC.

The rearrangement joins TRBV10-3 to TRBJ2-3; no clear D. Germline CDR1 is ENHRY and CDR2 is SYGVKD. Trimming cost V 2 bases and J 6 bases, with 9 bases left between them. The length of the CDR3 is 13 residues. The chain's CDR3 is CAISENPLDTQYF. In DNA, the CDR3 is TGTGCCATCAGTGAGAACCCCCTCGATACGCAGTATTTT.

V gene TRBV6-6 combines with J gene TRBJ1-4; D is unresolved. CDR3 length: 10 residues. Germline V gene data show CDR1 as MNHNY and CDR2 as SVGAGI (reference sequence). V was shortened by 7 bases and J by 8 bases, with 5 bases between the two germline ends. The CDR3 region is CASKLEKLFF. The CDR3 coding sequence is TGTGCCAGCAAATTGGAAAAACTGTTTTTT.

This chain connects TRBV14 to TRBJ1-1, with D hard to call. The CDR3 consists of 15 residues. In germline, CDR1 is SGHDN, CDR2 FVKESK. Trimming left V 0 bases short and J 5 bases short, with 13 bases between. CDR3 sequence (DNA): TGTGCCAGCAGCCAAGATTACGGTAGGGAGACTGAAGCTTTCTTT. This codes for CASSQDYGRETEAFF.

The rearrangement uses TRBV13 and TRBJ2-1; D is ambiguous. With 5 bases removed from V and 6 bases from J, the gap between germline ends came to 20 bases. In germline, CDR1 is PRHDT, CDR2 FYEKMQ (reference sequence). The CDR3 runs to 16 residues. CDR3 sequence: CASSKYPGDRTNEQFF. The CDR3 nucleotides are TGTGCCAGCAGCAAGTACCCTGGGGATAGGACCAATGAGCAGTTCTTC.

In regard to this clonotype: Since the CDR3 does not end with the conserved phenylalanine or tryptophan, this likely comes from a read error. The CDR3 sequence: CASSLERTSEQYL. In DNA, the CDR3 is TGTGCCAGCAGCTTAGAGCGGACCTCCGAGCAGTACTTG. The V and J genes are TRBV7-9 and TRBJ2-7, with a tentative D call TRBD2 (5 bases). Germline CDR1 reads SEHNR; CDR2 reads FQNEAQ (reference sequence). V lost 1 base to trimming and J lost 6 bases, with 10 bases between them. This CDR3 has 13 residues.

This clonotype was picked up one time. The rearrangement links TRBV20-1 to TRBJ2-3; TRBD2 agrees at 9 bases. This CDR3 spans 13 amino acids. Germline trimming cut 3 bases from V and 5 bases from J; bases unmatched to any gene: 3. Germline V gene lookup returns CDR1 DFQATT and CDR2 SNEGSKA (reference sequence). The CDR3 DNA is TGCAGTGCTAGCGGACTAGCGTTAGATACGCAGTATTTT. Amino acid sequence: CSASGLALDTQYF.

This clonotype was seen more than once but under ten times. The CDR3 spells CASSQKDGLDIQYF. The CDR3 region has the DNA TGTGCCAGCAGCCAGAAGGATGGGTTGGACATTCAGTACTTC. The chain has TRBV4-2 and TRBJ2-4, with no clear D. This CDR3 is built from 14 residues. Germline assignment: CDR1 LGHNA and CDR2 YNFKEQ. V was pared by 3 bases and J by 8 bases, with 14 bases between.

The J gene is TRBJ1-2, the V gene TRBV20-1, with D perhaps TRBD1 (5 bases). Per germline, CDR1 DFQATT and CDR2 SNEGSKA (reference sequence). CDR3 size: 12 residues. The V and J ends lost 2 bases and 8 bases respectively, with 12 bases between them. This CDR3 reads CSARIRETGYTF. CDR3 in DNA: TGCAGTGCTAGAATCAGGGAAACCGGCTACACCTTC.

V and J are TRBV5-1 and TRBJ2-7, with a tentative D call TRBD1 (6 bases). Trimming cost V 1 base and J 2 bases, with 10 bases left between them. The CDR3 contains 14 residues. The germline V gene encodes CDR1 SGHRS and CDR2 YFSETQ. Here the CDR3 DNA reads TGCGCCAGCAGCTTGCGGACAGCCACCTACGAGCAGTACTTC. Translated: CASSLRTATYEQYF.

The CDR3 protein is CSARRAVKQPQHF. The CDR3 region has the DNA TGCAGTGCTAGAAGAGCGGTTAAACAGCCCCAGCATTTT. The gene calls are TRBV20-1 and TRBJ1-5; D remains ambiguous. V dropped 2 bases and J dropped 7 bases, with 12 bases sitting between them. The CDR3 loop spans 13 amino acids. Germline V CDR1 and CDR2: DFQATT, SNEGSKA (reference sequence).

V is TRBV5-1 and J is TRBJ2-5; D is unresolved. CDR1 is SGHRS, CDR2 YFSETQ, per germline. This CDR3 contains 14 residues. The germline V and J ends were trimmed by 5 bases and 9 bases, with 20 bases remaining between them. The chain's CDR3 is CASRDATLQGAQYF. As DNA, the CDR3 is TGCGCCAGCAGGGACGCTACCCTCCAAGGTGCCCAGTACTTC.

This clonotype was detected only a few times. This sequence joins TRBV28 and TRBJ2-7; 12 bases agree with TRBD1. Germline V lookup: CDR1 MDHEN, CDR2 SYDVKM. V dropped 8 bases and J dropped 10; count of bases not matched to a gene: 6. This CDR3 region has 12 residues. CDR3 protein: CASHGTGGFQYF. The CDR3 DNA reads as TGTGCCAGCCACGGGACAGGGGGCTTTCAGTACTTC.

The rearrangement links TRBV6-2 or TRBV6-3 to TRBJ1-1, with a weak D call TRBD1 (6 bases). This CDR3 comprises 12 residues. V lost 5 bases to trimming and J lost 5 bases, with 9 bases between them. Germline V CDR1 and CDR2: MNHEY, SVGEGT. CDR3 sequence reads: CASSTDRTEAFF. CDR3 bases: TGTGCCAGCAGTACCGACAGGACTGAAGCTTTCTTT.

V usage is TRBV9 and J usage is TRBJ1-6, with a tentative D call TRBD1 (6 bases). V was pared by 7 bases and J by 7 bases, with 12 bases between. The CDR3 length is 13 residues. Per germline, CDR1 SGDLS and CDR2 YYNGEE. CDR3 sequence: CASGGARNSPLHF. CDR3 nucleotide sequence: TGTGCCAGCGGGGGGGCGCGAAATTCACCCCTCCACTTT.

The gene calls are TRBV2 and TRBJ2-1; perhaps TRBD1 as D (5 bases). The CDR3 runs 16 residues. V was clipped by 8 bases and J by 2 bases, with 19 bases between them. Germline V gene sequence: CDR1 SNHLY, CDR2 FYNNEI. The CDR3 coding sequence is TGTGCCAGCGTCGACCGAAGGGGCGGCACCTACAATGAGCAGTTCTTC. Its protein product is CASVDRRGGTYNEQFF.

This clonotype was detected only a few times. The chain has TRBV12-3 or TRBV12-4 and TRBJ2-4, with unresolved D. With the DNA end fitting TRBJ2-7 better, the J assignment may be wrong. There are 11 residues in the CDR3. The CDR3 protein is CASSLNLEQYF. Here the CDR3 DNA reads TGTGCCAGCAGTTTAAATCTCGAGCAGTACTTC.

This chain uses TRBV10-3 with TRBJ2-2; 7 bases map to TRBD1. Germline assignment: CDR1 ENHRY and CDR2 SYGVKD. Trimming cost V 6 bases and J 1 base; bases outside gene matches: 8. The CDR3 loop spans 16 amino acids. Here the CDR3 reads CAIRTGTALNTGELFF. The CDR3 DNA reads TGTGCCATCAGGACCGGGACAGCCCTGAACACCGGGGAGCTGTTTTTT.